These T cell receptor beta chains were read from a single sample in a study of blood T cells in healthy people across ages. MiXCR, run by TCRdb on the 5' RACE reads, gives a single entry per CDR3 protein. The table lists almost 800,000 distinct CDR3 sequences, 55% to 70% of them singletons. The specimen sequenced was blood. These receptors originate from a man aged 25-45 years in good health. Each CDR3 is given with its conserved first and last residue. D genes are given only for firm matches. Rows give clone size only sometimes, using once, few, many, or a class for an expanded clone.

cdr3_nt cdr3_aa j_call clone_size d_call v_call cdr3_length
TGTGCCAGCAGCCAAGTGAGGGCGCGGGACAGCTCCTACGAGCAGTACTTC CASSQVRARDSSYEQYF TRBJ2-7 few - TRBV3-1 17
TGTGCCTGCTCACCGACAGGAGCCTTCCCGCCGGACCACTATGGCTACACCTTC CACSPTGAFPPDHYGYTF TRBJ1-2 - - TRBV18 18
TGTGCCGGCAGTGAAGGGGGGGAGACCCAGTACTTC CAGSEGGETQYF TRBJ2-5 - - TRBV2 12
TGCAGTGCTAGAGTGACGGAAGCGGGAGTATACGAGCAGTACTTC CSARVTEAGVYEQYF TRBJ2-7 - TRBD2 TRBV20-1 15
TGTGCCATCCGAGAATCGCTAGTATACGAGCAGTACTTC CAIRESLVYEQYF TRBJ2-7 - - TRBV10-3 13
TGTGCCAGCAGCTTAGAAGGCAGCCTTCCCTACGAGCAGTACTTC CASSLEGSLPYEQYF TRBJ2-7 once - TRBV7-2 15
TGTGCCAGCAGCACAGGGGTTGTATCTCCCGGGGAGCTGTTTTTT CASSTGVVSPGELFF TRBJ2-2 - TRBD1 TRBV12-3/TRBV12-4 15
TGTGCCAGCAGTCGGACTAGCGGTAACAATGAGCAGTTCTTC CASSRTSGNNEQFF TRBJ2-1 - TRBD2 TRBV28 14
TGTGCCAGCATGACAGGGTCGGGTGGCTACACCTTC CASMTGSGGYTF TRBJ1-2 - TRBD1 TRBV28 12
TGTGCCAGCAGTGGAGAGGGACAGTTCGCCGAGCAGTACTTC CASSGEGQFAEQYF TRBJ2-7 - TRBD1 TRBV4-2 14
TGTGCCAGCAGTGAAGTCGGGGGCGTATCGGAAAAACTGTTTTTT CASSEVGGVSEKLFF TRBJ1-4 - - TRBV2 15
TGTGCCAGCAGCGTAGTAGGACAGGGGGGTGAGCAGTTCTTC CASSVVGQGGEQFF TRBJ2-1 - TRBD1 TRBV9 14
TGTGCCAGCACCCCAGTGGGGGCGGTGAGTGAGCAGTTCTTC CASTPVGAVSEQFF TRBJ2-1 - - TRBV28 14
TGTGCCAGCAGTTTTTCTCCCCCCGGGGAGCTGTTTTTT CASSFSPPGELFF TRBJ2-2 - - TRBV12-3/TRBV12-4 13
TGCGCCAGCAGCCAAGTTCCGGGCAATCAGCCCCAGCATTTT CASSQVPGNQPQHF TRBJ1-5 - - TRBV4-3 14
TGTGCCAGCCAACCGGGACAGAAGGACGAGCAGTACTTC CASQPGQKDEQYF TRBJ2-7 once TRBD1 TRBV6-1 13
TGTGCCAGCAGCTTCACGAACACTGAAGCTTTCTTT CASSFTNTEAFF TRBJ1-1 - - TRBV7-9 12
TGCAGTGCTCAAATACTACAGCGGTTGGGTTACGAGCAGTACTTC CSAQILQRLGYEQYF TRBJ2-7 - - TRBV20-1 15
TGTGCCAGCAGCGTAGGACAGATGAGACTGAACACTGAAGCTTTCTTT CASSVGQMRLNTEAFF TRBJ1-1 - - TRBV9 16
TGTGCCAGCAGCTTAGAAGCGGGGGGGCGCCTTTACAATGAGCAGTTCTTC CASSLEAGGRLYNEQFF TRBJ2-1 - TRBD2 TRBV7-2 17
TGCGCCAGCAGCACCAGGGGGGGAGGAGACGAGCAGTACTTC CASSTRGGGDEQYF TRBJ2-7 - - TRBV5-1 14
TGTGCCAGCAGCTGGTCCGGGACAGGGAACACTGAAGCTTTCTTT CASSWSGTGNTEAFF TRBJ1-1 - TRBD1 TRBV13 15
TGCAGTGCTAGGATCAGCGGCGGCCTAACCTACAATGAGCAGTTCTTC CSARISGGLTYNEQFF TRBJ2-1 - - TRBV20-1 16
TGCAGTGCGGAGCTGCAGGGGGGCGTTGTCTACGAGCAGTACTTC CSAELQGGVVYEQYF TRBJ2-7 once - TRBV20-1 15
TGTGCCAGCAGCCAAGATCCAGCTTCTGAGCAGTTCTTC CASSQDPASEQFF TRBJ2-1 - - TRBV4-2 13
TGCAGTGCCGCTTCGGGCGGGAGGGCCCTCTACGAGCAGTACTTC CSAASGGRALYEQYF TRBJ2-7 - TRBD2 TRBV20-1 15
TGTGCCAGCTGTCTATGGACGGAAGAGACCCAGTACTTC CASCLWTEETQYF TRBJ2-5 few - TRBV12-3/TRBV12-4 13
TGTGCCAGCAGGCGGGGGAATGAAAAACTGTTTTTT CASRRGNEKLFF TRBJ1-4 - - TRBV2 12
TGCAGTGCTAGAGCGGGCGTGGGCTATGGCTACACCTTC CSARAGVGYGYTF TRBJ1-2 - - TRBV20-1 13
TGTGCCAGCAGTTATAACGTAGAGCGGGGCAGGTCCACAGATACGCAGTATTTT CASSYNVERGRSTDTQYF TRBJ2-3 few TRBD2 TRBV6-2/TRBV6-3 18
TGCGCCAGCAGCCAAGGTTGGTTACAGAAAGACAACTATGGCTACACCTTC CASSQGWLQKDNYGYTF TRBJ1-2 - - TRBV4-3 17
TGCGCCAGCAGCTATCAGGGGGTACTCCACTTT CASSYQGVLHF TRBJ1-6 few TRBD1 TRBV4-3 11
TGTGCCAGCAGTGTGCTCGGTGCAGATACGCAGTATTTT CASSVLGADTQYF TRBJ2-3 - - TRBV7-9 13
TGTGCCACCAGTGACCCGCTAGCGGGACGCGAGCAGTTCTTC CATSDPLAGREQFF TRBJ2-1 - TRBD2 TRBV24-1 14
TGTGCCAGCTCACCAGTGGGACAGGGAATTTCACCCCTCCACTTT CASSPVGQGISPLHF TRBJ1-6 - TRBD1 TRBV18 15
TGCAGCGTTGAAGATCCTAACTCCGAGTCTAGCACAGATACGCAGTATTTT CSVEDPNSESSTDTQYF TRBJ2-3 - - TRBV29-1 17
TGTGCCAGCAAGCAAGACAGGGGGAAAAACATTCAGTACTTC CASKQDRGKNIQYF TRBJ2-4 many TRBD1 TRBV11-2 14
TGCAGTGCTATCCCCACGGGGGCCCGCTATGGCTACACCTTC CSAIPTGARYGYTF TRBJ1-2 - - TRBV20-1 14
TGTGCCAGCAGCTTAGACGGAAGGAAGACCCAGTACTTC CASSLDGRKTQYF TRBJ2-5 - - TRBV7-2 13
TGCGCCAGCAGCGCCCCGGGGGTCGGAATGATTACTGAAGCTTTCTTT CASSAPGVGMITEAFF TRBJ1-1 - - TRBV5-1 16
TGCAGTGTCCCCCCAGGGAAGGAAGCTAACTATGGCTACACCTTC CSVPPGKEANYGYTF TRBJ1-2 - - TRBV20-1 15
TGTGCCAGCAGCTTAGCGTCCAGTGTGAATGAGCAGTTCTTC CASSLASSVNEQFF TRBJ2-1 - - TRBV7-2 14
TGTGCCATCAACGCGGGGACTAGCGGCTACGAGCAGTACTTC CAINAGTSGYEQYF TRBJ2-7 - TRBD2 TRBV10-3 14
TGTGCCAGCAGCCCTAGCGGGGGCGCGTCCCAAGAGACCCAGTACTTC CASSPSGGASQETQYF TRBJ2-5 - TRBD2 TRBV2 16
TGTGCCATCACCCCGGGACCTCCTGTAGCTTTCTTT CAITPGPPVAFF TRBJ1-1 - - TRBV10-3 12
TGTGCCAGCAGTTTGGGGGCTTCGTACTATGGCTACACCTTC CASSLGASYYGYTF TRBJ1-2 few - TRBV12-3/TRBV12-4 14
TGTGCCAGCAGCAAGGAGTTAGAGGGGGGAAAACTGTTTTTT CASSKELEGGKLFF TRBJ1-4 few - TRBV12-3/TRBV12-4 14
TGCAGCGTCGGACTAGTAAACCGGGGAGAGACCCAGTACTTC CSVGLVNRGETQYF TRBJ2-5 - TRBD2 TRBV29-1 14
TGTGCCAGCAGCAGGATGGACAATGAGCAGTTCTTC CASSRMDNEQFF TRBJ2-1 - - TRBV7-2 12
TGTGCCAGCAGCCCTCGCCCTTCTGGATCAGAGCAGTACTTC CASSPRPSGSEQYF TRBJ2-7 - - TRBV9 14
TGTGCCAGCAGCCAAGTCCTTCGAGTCGAGACCCAGTACTTC CASSQVLRVETQYF TRBJ2-5 few - TRBV4-2 14
TGTGCCAGCAGCGTAACGGCAGACCAAGAGACCCAGTACTTC CASSVTADQETQYF TRBJ2-5 once - TRBV9 14